The entry below describes one T cell receptor beta chain. This record belongs to a study of siplizumab effects on memory and regulatory T cells. Germline lookup yields CDR1 LNHDA and CDR2 SQIVND (reference sequence). The CDR3 covers 15 residues. Trimming cost V 6 bases and J 0 bases; bases outside gene matches: 6. Approximately 98,000 TCR templates were measured in each sample. TCRdb's table, derived via immunoSEQ multiplex PCR, lists solely in-frame clones and lacks some. The sample consists of tens of thousands of clones, about 90% of them appearing once. The V and J genes are TRBV19 and TRBJ2-7; 9 positions agree with TRBD2. The TCR originated in a human donor in good health. Sequencing was performed on CD8+ T cells sorted from blood. The CDR3 coding sequence is TGTGCCAGTAGCCCTACAGCGGGGGGCTCCTACGAGCAGTACTTC. Translating it yields CASSPTAGGSYEQYF.